This T cell receptor beta chain was documented in a study of neurological immune-mediated disorders. Study results and limitations: The absence of shared CDR3 amino acid sequences among expanded clones across subjects suggests private repertoires in all groups.

This clonotype was counted ten times or more. What it binds is unknown. Regarding time point: longitudinal time-point 2. Unsorted libraries were generated from 2 million PBMCs. These cells had been stored in RNAlater at -80 C. The cDNA was synthesized by means of template-switch 5'RACE, which was carried out with 10-nucleotide random UMIs. From the 5' RACE reads, TCRdb called clonotypes with MiXCR, one entry per CDR3 protein. The data show roughly 60,000 distinct CDR3 sequences, 8.5% to 10% seen once. The sequenced sample was PBMCs. The TCR comes from a man aged 25-40 years in good health.

CDR3 DNA: TGTGCCAGCAGTCCATACCGCCAGGGTATCCTTCAGCCCCAGCATTTT. Protein sequence: CASSPYRQGILQPQHF. This chain uses TRBV28 with TRBJ1-5; D is possibly TRBD1 (5 bases). The V gene's germline CDR1 is MDHEN and CDR2 SYDVKM. V shed 5 bases and J shed 6 bases, with 20 bases lying between them. This CDR3 has 16 amino acids.